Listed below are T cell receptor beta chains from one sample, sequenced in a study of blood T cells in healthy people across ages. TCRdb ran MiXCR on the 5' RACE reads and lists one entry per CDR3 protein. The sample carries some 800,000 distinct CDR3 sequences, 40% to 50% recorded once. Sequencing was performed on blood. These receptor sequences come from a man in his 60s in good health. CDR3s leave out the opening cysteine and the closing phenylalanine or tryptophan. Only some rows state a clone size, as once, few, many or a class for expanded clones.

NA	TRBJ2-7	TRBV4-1	ASSQGGHGSYEQY
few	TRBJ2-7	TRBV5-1	ASYPGTGAYEQY
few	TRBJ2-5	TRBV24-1	ATSDPRDRGKRYQETQY
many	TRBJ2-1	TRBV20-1	SASLRGLYNEQF
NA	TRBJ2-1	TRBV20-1	SARASGGYNEQF
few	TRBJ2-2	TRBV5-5	ASSLEGHLTGELF
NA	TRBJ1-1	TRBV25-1	ASGSRQGAIGEAF
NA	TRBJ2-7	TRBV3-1	ASSHAGDSYEQY
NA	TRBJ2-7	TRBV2	ASTLETGGYEQY
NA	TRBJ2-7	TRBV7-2	ASSHTSGSRYEQY
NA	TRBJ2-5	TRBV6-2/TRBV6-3	ASTTEGGFVSETQY
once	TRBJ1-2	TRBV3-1	ASTQLGASYT
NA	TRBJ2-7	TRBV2	ASSDDKGPLGYEQY
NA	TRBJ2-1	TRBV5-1	ASSLGTSGVYERF
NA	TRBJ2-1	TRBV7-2	ASSLASISYNEQF
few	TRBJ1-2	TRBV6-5	ASSYGQGSYT
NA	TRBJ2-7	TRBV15	ATSLWDAGGAQY
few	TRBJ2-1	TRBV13	ASSLGHYTLLPEQF
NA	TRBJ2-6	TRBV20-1	SARRTFGSLSGANVLT
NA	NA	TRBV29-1	SVEDLAGASSYNEQY
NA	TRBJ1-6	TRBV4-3	ASSQEREGSYNSPLH
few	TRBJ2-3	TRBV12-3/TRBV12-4	ASSRGIFTDTQY
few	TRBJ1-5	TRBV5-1	ASSLGDRGYNQPQH
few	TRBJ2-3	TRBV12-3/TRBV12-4	AVRQGDTQY
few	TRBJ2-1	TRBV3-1	ASSQMRGQVNEQF
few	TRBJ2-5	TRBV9	ASSVDSLKTQY
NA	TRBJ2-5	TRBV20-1	SARAPRDPRETQY
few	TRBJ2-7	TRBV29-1	SVGDRAGSYEQY
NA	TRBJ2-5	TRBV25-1	ASSLPSGGHQETQY
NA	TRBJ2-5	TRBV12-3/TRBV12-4	ASSGGRGGRETQY
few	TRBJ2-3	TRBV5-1	ASSLDLRADTQY
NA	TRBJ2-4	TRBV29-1	SVATPNIQY
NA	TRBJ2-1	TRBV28	ASSAPDLAPEGYNEQF
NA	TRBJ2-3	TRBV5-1	ASSFRGSSGTDTQY
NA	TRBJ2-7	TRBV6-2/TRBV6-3	ASSTLAGDSYEQY
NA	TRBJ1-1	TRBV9	ASSVAPDRAGEAF
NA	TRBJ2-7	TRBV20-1	SARVHYEQY
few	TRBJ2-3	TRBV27	ASSLGPVYTDTQY
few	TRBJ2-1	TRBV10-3	AISESGLAGNEQF
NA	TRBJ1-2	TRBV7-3	ASSFETSGRLNYGYT
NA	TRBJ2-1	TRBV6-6	ASTGQVSYNGQF
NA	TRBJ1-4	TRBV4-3	ASSQHLDRTTNEKLF
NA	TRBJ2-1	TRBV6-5	ASSPRTSGGHNEQF
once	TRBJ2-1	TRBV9	ASSVVLPGRGEQF
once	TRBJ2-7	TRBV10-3	AISVLGQIYEQY
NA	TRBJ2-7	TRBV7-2	ASSLGQGFNEQY
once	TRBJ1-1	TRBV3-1	ASSQAPPQGRNTEAF
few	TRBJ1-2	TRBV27	ASSAQDRDYT
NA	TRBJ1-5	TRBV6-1	ASSKTGPNQPQH
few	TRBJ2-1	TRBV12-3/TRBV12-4	ASSLTSLANYNEQF
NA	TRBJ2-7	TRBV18	ASSPPGAGAGEQY
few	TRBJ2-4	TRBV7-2	ASSLGRTPDLAKNIQY
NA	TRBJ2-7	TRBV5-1	ASSLVSGGSPYEQY
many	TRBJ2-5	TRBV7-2	ASSPNPTGGQETQY
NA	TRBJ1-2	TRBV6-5	ASSLGARLYYGYT